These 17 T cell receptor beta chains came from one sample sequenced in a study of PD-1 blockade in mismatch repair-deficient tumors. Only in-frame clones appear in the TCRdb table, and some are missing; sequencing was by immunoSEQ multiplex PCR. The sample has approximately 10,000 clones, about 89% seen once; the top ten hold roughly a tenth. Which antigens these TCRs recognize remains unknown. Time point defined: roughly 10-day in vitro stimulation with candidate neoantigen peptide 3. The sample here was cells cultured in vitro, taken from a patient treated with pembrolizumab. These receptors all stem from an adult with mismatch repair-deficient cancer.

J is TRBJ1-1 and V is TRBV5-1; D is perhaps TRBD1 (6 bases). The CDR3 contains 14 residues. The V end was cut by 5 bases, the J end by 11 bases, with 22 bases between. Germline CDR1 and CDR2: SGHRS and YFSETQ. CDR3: CASSYNDRSGQAFF. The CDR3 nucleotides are TGCGCCAGCAGTTACAACGACAGGTCTGGGCAGGCTTTCTTT.

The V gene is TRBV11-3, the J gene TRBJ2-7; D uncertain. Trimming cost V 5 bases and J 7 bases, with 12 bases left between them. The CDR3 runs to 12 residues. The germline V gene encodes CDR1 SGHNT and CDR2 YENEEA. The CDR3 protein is CASSPLGGEQYF. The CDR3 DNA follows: TGTGCCAGCAGCCCCCTGGGTGGGGAGCAGTACTTC.

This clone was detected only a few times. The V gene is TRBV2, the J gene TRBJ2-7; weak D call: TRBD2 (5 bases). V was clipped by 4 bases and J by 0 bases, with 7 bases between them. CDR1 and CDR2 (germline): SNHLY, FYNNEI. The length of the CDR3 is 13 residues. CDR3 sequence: CASSAGNSYEQYF. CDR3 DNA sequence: TGTGCCAGCAGTGCGGGAAACTCCTACGAGCAGTACTTC.

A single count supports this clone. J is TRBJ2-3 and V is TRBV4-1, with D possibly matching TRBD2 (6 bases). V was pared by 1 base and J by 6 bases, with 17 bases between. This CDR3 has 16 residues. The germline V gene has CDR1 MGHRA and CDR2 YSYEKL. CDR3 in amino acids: CASSQVGSGLRDTQYF. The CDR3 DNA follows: TGCGCCAGCAGCCAAGTGGGTAGCGGCCTGCGGGATACGCAGTATTTT.

The CDR3 loop reads CASSLAVGETQYF. For the CDR3, the DNA is TGTGCCAGCAGCTTAGCGGTGGGGGAGACCCAGTACTTC. The chain combines TRBV7-2 with TRBJ2-5; D gene uncertain. From germline, CDR1 is SGHTA and CDR2 FQGNSA. V lost 0 bases and J lost 5, with 7 bases in between. The CDR3 length is 13 residues.

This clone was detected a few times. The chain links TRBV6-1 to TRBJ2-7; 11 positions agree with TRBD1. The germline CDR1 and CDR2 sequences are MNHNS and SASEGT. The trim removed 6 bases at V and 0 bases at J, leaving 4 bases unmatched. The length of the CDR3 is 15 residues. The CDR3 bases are TGTGCCAGCAGAAGGGGACAGGGGGTCTCCTACGAGCAGTACTTC. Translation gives CASRRGQGVSYEQYF.

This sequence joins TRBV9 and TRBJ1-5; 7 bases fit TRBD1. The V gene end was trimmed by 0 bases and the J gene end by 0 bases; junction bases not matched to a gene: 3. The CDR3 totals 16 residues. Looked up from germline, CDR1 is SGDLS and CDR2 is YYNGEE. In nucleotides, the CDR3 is TGTGCCAGCAGCGTAGGGGAGGGGGCTAGCAATCAGCCCCAGCATTTT. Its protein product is CASSVGEGASNQPQHF.

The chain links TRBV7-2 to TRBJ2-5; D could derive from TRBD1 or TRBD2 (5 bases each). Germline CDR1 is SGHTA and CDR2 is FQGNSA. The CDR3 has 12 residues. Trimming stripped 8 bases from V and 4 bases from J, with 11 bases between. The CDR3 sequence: CASGRERETQYF. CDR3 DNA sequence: TGTGCCAGCGGCAGGGAGCGAGAGACCCAGTACTTC.

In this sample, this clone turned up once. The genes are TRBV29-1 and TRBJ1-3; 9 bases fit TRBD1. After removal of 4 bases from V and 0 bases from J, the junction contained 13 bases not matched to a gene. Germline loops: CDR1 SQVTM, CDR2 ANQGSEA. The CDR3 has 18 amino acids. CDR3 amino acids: CSVAGAQQGAISGNTIYF. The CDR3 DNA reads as TGCAGCGTTGCGGGTGCCCAACAGGGGGCGATCTCTGGAAACACCATATATTTT.

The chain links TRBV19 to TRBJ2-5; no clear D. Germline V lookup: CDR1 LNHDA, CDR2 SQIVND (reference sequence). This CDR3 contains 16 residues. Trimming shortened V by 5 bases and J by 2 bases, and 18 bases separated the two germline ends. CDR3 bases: TGTGCCAGTAGTTTAACCGCCTACACAATGCAAGAGACCCAGTACTTC. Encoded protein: CASSLTAYTMQETQYF.

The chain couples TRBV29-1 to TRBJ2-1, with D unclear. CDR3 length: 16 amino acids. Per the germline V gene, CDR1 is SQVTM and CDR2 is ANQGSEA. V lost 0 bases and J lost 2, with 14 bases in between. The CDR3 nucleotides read TGCAGCGTTGAAGATGAAATGGGTATGCCCTACAATGAGCAGTTCTTC. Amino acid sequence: CSVEDEMGMPYNEQFF.

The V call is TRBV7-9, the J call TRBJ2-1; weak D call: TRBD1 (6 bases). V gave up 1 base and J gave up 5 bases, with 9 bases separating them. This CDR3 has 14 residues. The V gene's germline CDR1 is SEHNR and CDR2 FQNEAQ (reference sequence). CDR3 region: CASSLVPGDNEQFF. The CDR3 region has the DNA TGTGCCAGCAGCTTAGTACCAGGGGACAATGAGCAGTTCTTC. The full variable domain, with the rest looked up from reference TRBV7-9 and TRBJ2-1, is DTGVSQNPRHKITKRGQNVTFRCDPISEHNRLYWYRQTLGQGPEFLTYFQNEAQLEKSRLLSDRFSAERPKGSFSTLEIQRTEQGDSAMYLCASSLVPGDNEQFFGPGTRLTVL.

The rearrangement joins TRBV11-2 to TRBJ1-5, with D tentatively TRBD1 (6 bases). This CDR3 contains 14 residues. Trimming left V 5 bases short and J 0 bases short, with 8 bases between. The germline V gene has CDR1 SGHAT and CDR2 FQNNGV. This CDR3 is CASSGGHSNQPQHF. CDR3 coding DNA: TGTGCCAGCAGCGGGGGACATAGCAATCAGCCCCAGCATTTT.

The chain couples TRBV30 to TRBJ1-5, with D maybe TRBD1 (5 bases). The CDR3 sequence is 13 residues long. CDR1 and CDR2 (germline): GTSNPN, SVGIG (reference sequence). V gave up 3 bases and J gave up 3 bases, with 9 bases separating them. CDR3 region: CAWRQGLNQPQHF. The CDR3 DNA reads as TGTGCCTGGAGGCAGGGCCTCAATCAGCCCCAGCATTTT.

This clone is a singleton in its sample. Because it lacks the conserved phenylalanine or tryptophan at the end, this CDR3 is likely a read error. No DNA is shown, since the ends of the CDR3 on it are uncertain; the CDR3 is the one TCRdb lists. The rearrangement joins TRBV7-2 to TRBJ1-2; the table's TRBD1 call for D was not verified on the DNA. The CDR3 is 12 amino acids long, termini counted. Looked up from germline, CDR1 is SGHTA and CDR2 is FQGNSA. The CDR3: CASSSQGAHFFI.

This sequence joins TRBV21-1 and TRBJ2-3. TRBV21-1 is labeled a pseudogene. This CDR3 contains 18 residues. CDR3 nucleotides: TGTGCCAGCAGCAAAAGAACCCTAACCGGGACCGACACAGATACGCAGTATTTT. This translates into CASSKRTLTGTDTDTQYF.

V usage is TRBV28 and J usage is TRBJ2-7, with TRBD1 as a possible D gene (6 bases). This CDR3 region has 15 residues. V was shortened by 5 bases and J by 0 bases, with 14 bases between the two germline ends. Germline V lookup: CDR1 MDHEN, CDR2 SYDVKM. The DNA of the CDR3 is TGTGCCAGCAGTCCCCCGACAGGACTCTCCTACGAGCAGTACTTC. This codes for CASSPPTGLSYEQYF.